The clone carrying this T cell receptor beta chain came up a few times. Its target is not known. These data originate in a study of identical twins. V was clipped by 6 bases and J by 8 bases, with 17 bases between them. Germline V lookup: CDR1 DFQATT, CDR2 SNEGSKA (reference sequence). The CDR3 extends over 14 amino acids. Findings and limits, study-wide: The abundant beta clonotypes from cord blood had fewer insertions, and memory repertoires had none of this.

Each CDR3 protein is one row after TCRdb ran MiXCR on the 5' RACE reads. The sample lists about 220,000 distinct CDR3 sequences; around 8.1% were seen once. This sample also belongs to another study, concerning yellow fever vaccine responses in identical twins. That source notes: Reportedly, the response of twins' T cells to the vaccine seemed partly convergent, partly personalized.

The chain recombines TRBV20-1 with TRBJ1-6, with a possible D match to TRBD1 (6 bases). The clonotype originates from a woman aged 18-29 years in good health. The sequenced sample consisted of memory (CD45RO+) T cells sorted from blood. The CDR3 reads CSAPLGQLDSPLHF. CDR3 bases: TGCAGTGCCCCACTAGGACAGCTGGATTCACCCCTCCACTTT.